This T cell receptor (beta chain) was retrieved from a study of blood T cells in healthy people across ages. A J-beta primer mix and a sample-barcoded 5' primer were used in a second PCR of about 6 to 12 cycles. Every individual sample yielded 2.5 million or more paired-end reads (each containing CDR3). MiXCR, applied by TCRdb to the 5' RACE reads, yields one record per CDR3 protein. The table has hundreds of thousands of distinct CDR3 sequences, around two fifths seen once. This clonotype was seen repeatedly, ten times or more. Each sample had at least 6 million PBMCs isolated. V lost 7 bases to trimming and J lost 6 bases; unmatched junction nucleotides: 10. The CDR3 is 14 amino acids.

V usage is TRBV12-3 or TRBV12-4 and J usage is TRBJ1-1; 8 positions match TRBD1. This TCR derives from a man in his 60s in good health. Sequencing was done on a sample of blood. The CDR3: CASTQGGQAPEAFF. CDR3 DNA: TGTGCCAGCACCCAAGGGGGACAGGCGCCTGAAGCTTTCTTT.